The 18 T cell receptor beta chains below come from one sample, sequenced in a study of T cells in localized non-small cell lung cancer. Repertoires were generated with immunoSEQ multiplex PCR, while TCRdb's copy carries only in-frame clones and drops some. Among more than 10,000 clones listed, just over 85% were seen once. The sequencing here drew on peripheral blood, taken before any cancer treatment. The receptors shown here come from a male donor older than 55 with stage III lung adenocarcinoma.

This chain uses TRBV2 with TRBJ1-1; possible D gene TRBD1, 5 bases. The CDR3 runs 13 residues. Trimming cost V 8 bases and J 3 bases, with 13 bases left between them. The germline V gene has CDR1 SNHLY and CDR2 FYNNEI. The CDR3 DNA is TGTGCCAGCCGAAGAGAAGGGGACACTGAAGCTTTCTTT. It specifies CASRREGDTEAFF.

This clone showed up just once. The CDR3 protein is CASSPGGRGDYGYTF. In DNA, the CDR3 is TGTGCCAGTAGTCCCGGTGGAAGGGGGGACTATGGCTACACCTTC. The rearrangement uses TRBV19 and TRBJ1-2; D is possibly TRBD1 (6 bases). CDR1 and CDR2 (germline): LNHDA, SQIVND (reference sequence). This CDR3 has 15 residues. V lost 5 bases and J lost 3, with 16 bases in between.

This chain joins TRBV7-9 and TRBJ2-1, with a weak D call TRBD2 (5 bases). The germline gives CDR1 SEHNR, CDR2 FQNEAQ (reference sequence). Trimming took off 6 bases at V and 7 bases at J, with 19 bases between the two ends. The CDR3 contains 15 residues. The CDR3 DNA reads TGTGCCAGCAGAAATAAAGGCGGGTTTACAAATGAGCAGTTCTTC. Protein sequence: CASRNKGGFTNEQFF.

V usage is TRBV6-1 and J usage is TRBJ2-3; D gene unclear. The CDR3 covers 16 residues. V was clipped by 4 bases and J by 0 bases, with 14 bases between them. The germline V gene encodes CDR1 MNHNS and CDR2 SASEGT. CDR3: CASSVVRPPSTDTQYF. Here the CDR3 DNA reads TGTGCCAGCAGTGTCGTGAGACCTCCCAGCACAGATACGCAGTATTTT.

V gene TRBV5-5 combines with J gene TRBJ2-5, with 7 positions matching TRBD1. V lost 1 base and J lost 2; bases outside the gene matches: 2. The CDR3 loop spans 14 amino acids. The germline gives CDR1 SGHKS, CDR2 YYEKEE (reference sequence). CDR3 sequence reads: CASSLLGQQETQYF. The CDR3 DNA is TGTGCCAGCAGCTTGCTGGGACAGCAAGAGACCCAGTACTTC.

The chain combines TRBV19 with TRBJ2-1, with D perhaps matching TRBD1 (6 bases). Trimming left V 7 bases short and J 5 bases short, with 18 bases between. Germline V gives CDR1 LNHDA, CDR2 SQIVND (reference sequence). The CDR3 runs to 15 residues. The CDR3 DNA is TGTGCCAGTACCCCAAGGCCAGGGGCGGACAATGAGCAGTTCTTC. Its protein is CASTPRPGADNEQFF.

This chain uses TRBV5-4 with TRBJ2-7, with TRBD2 identical over 7 bases. Per germline, CDR1 SGHNT and CDR2 YYREEE (reference sequence). V was clipped by 4 bases and J by 3 bases; unmatched bases: 1. This CDR3 comprises 12 residues. CDR3 loop: CASSPGGYEQYF. The DNA of the CDR3 is TGTGCCAGCAGCCCGGGGGGCTACGAGCAGTACTTC.

In regard to this clone: Other DNA variants within this sample encode the same CDR3. The V and J genes are TRBV6-5 and TRBJ2-1; TRBD2 agrees at 13 bases. The CDR3 covers 15 residues. The germline gives CDR1 MNHEY, CDR2 SVGAGI. The trim removed 6 bases at V and 9 bases at J, leaving 8 bases unmatched. The chain's CDR3 is CASRILAGGEGEQFF. The CDR3 DNA sequence: TGTGCCAGCAGGATACTAGCGGGAGGGGAGGGTGAGCAGTTCTTC.

The chain is built from TRBV27 and TRBJ1-2; 8 nucleotides line up with TRBD1. V shed 7 bases, J shed 5 bases, and the junction held 6 bases outside the gene matches. CDR1 is MNHEY, CDR2 SMNVEV, per germline (reference sequence). The CDR3 is made up of 13 amino acids. The CDR3 sequence is CASTGQGGYGYTF. As DNA, the CDR3 is TGTGCCAGCACAGGACAGGGCGGATATGGCTACACCTTC.

This chain connects TRBV30 to TRBJ2-7; the D is unclear. V was cut by 4 bases and J by 0 bases, with 19 bases left in between. Germline loops: CDR1 GTSNPN, CDR2 SVGIG (reference sequence). This CDR3 has 16 amino acids. CDR3 nucleotides: TGTGCCTGGATAATCCCCGGTGAGACACACTCCTACGAGCAGTACTTC. Translating gives CAWIIPGETHSYEQYF.

Concerning this clone itself: Other nucleotide sequences from this sample produce the same CDR3. The chain joins TRBV27 to TRBJ1-2; no definite D call. CDR1 and CDR2 from the germline V gene are MNHEY and SMNVEV (reference sequence). This CDR3 is 13 amino acids long. Trimming left V 5 bases short and J 4 bases short, with 11 bases between. In DNA, the CDR3 is TGTGCCAGCAGTCCCACTCCCCCCTATGGCTACACCTTC. This sequence encodes CASSPTPPYGYTF.

The chain carries TRBV18 and TRBJ1-3; D is undetermined. Trimming removed 2 bases from V and 0 bases from J, with 11 bases in between. Germline CDR1 reads KGHSH; CDR2 reads LQKENI. This CDR3 comprises 16 residues. This CDR3 is CASSPYDTSSGNTIYF. Written as DNA, the CDR3 is TGTGCCAGCTCACCATACGACACCAGCTCTGGAAACACCATATATTTT.

The rearrangement links TRBV9 to TRBJ2-3; 7 nucleotides line up with TRBD1. Germline lookup yields CDR1 SGDLS and CDR2 YYNGEE. J lost 1 base, V lost 1 base, and 3 bases had no gene match. This CDR3 is built from 15 residues. Here the CDR3 DNA reads TGTGCCAGCAGCGTACAGGGGGTCGGCACAGATACGCAGTATTTT. Amino acids: CASSVQGVGTDTQYF. Combining the CDR3 with reference TRBV9 and TRBJ2-3 gives the whole variable domain DSGVTQTPKHLITATGQRVTLRCSPRSGDLSVYWYQQSLDQGLQFLIQYYNGEERAKGNILERFSAQQFPDLHSELNLSSLELGDSALYFCASSVQGVGTDTQYFGPGTRLTVL.

J is TRBJ2-3 and V is TRBV19; the match to TRBD2 covers 11 bases. The V and J ends lost 6 bases and 3 bases, in that order; junction bases with no gene match: 8. This CDR3 spans 16 amino acids. Germline values: CDR1 LNHDA, CDR2 SQIVND (reference sequence). The CDR3: CASSRPGTSGTDTQYF. The CDR3 bases are TGTGCCAGTAGCAGACCCGGGACTAGCGGAACAGATACGCAGTATTTT.

The V gene is TRBV5-1, the J gene TRBJ2-1; D is perhaps TRBD1 (6 bases). The V end lost 0 bases, the J end lost 0 bases, and 13 bases lay between the germline ends. The CDR3 contains 17 residues. CDR1 and CDR2 from the germline V gene are SGHRS and YFSETQ. The CDR3 loop reads CASSLVPARGSYNEQFF. CDR3 sequence (DNA): TGCGCCAGCAGCTTGGTTCCAGCCAGGGGCTCCTACAATGAGCAGTTCTTC.

This clone was recorded only once. The J gene is TRBJ2-7, the V gene TRBV6-4, with TRBD1 as a possible D gene (6 bases). Trimming removed 6 bases at V and 2 bases at J, with 11 bases between. In germline, CDR1 is MRHNA, CDR2 SNTAGT. CDR3 size: 13 residues. Here the CDR3 DNA reads TGTGCCAGCAGGGCCGGGACACCCTACGAGCAGTACTTC. Translating it yields CASRAGTPYEQYF.

This clone was seen only a few times. The genes are TRBV11-2 and TRBJ2-1; 7 nucleotides match TRBD2. The CDR3 spans 15 residues. Germline-derived CDR1 and CDR2 are SGHAT and FQNNGV. The V segment lost 7 bases and the J segment 5 bases; nucleotides outside the gene matches: 11. CDR3: CASTPNSAGDNEQFF. The CDR3 nucleotides are TGTGCCAGCACCCCTAATTCGGCGGGAGACAATGAGCAGTTCTTC. Full variable domain (remainder filled in from reference TRBV11-2 and TRBJ2-1): EAGVAQSPRYKIIEKRQSVAFWCNPISGHATLYWYQQILGQGPKLLIQFQNNGVVDDSQLPKDRFSAERLKGVDSTLKIQPAKLEDSAVYLCASTPNSAGDNEQFFGPGTRLTVL.

The chain links TRBV30 to TRBJ2-7; D uncertain. The ends were cut back, 0 bases at V and 4 bases at J, with 4 bases in the middle. The CDR3 has 11 residues. CDR1 is GTSNPN, CDR2 SVGIG, per germline (reference sequence). This CDR3 reads CAWSVKYEQYF. The CDR3 DNA reads as TGTGCCTGGAGTGTAAAATACGAGCAGTACTTC.